Below, 23 T cell receptor beta chains from the same sample are listed, as sequenced in a study of blood T cells in healthy people across ages. Then a second PCR, running roughly 6 to 11 cycles, was carried out with a sample-barcoded 5' primer and a J-beta primer mix. TCRdb reprocessed the 5' RACE reads via MiXCR and lists one record per CDR3 protein. The profile covers about 1.4 million distinct CDR3 sequences, with 59% appearing a single time and roughly 6.3% taken by the ten largest. The specimen sequenced was blood. All receptors come from a man aged 18 to 30 in good health.

The chain employs TRBV20-1 and TRBJ1-1; maybe TRBD1 (6 bases). Germline V gene sequence: CDR1 DFQATT, CDR2 SNEGSKA (reference sequence). There are 11 residues in the CDR3. V was clipped by 6 bases and J by 11 bases, with 16 bases between them. The CDR3 reads CSANRDMYAFF. The CDR3 DNA reads as TGCAGTGCAAACAGGGATATGTATGCTTTCTTT.

The rearrangement links TRBV15 to TRBJ2-7, with D possibly matching TRBD2 (5 bases). Germline V gives CDR1 LNHNV, CDR2 YYDKDF (reference sequence). The CDR3 is 16 amino acids. V lost 0 bases, J lost 1 base, and 13 bases lay in between. CDR3 loop: CATSRDSAGPSYEQYF. In nucleotides, the CDR3 is TGTGCCACCAGCAGAGATTCGGCGGGCCCTTCCTACGAGCAGTACTTC. Supplemented by reference TRBV15 and TRBJ2-7, the full variable domain reads DAMVIQNPRYQVTQFGKPVTLSCSQTLNHNVMYWYQQKSSQAPKLLFHYYDKDFNNEADTPDNFQSRRPNTSFCFLDIRSPGLGDTAMYLCATSRDSAGPSYEQYFGPGTRLTVT.

The CDR3 DNA sequence: TGTGCCAGTCTCGGACTATGGGGGAATGAGCAGTTCTTC. It specifies CASLGLWGNEQFF. This chain uses TRBV19 with TRBJ2-1; possibly TRBD2 for D (6 bases). V was pared by 8 bases and J by 7 bases, with 15 bases between. Per germline, CDR1 LNHDA and CDR2 SQIVND (reference sequence). CDR3 length: 13 residues.

This chain links TRBV5-1 with TRBJ2-7; 7 nucleotides align to TRBD2. Germline V gene lookup returns CDR1 SGHRS and CDR2 YFSETQ. The V segment lost 0 bases and the J segment 3 bases; nucleotides outside the gene matches: 6. This CDR3 is built from 15 residues. The CDR3 DNA reads as TGCGCCAGCAGCTTGGTGCGGGAGATCGGCTACGAGCAGTACTTC. It translates to CASSLVREIGYEQYF.

The DNA for the CDR3 is TGTGCCAGCAGTGAAGGGGCGGGAGGAGGGCTTTGGAGCAATCAGCCCCAGCATTTT. This encodes CASSEGAGGGLWSNQPQHF. The chain employs TRBV6-1 and TRBJ1-5; D is unclear. Germline-derived CDR1 and CDR2 are MNHNS and SASEGT. The CDR3 totals 19 residues. Between the trimmed V and J ends, which lost 1 base and 1 base, there was a span of 20 bases.

The chain uses TRBV14 and TRBJ2-1; the D is unclear. The end of the DNA fits TRBJ2-7 better, so the J call may be wrong. CDR3 length equals 16 residues. From germline, CDR1 is SGHDN and CDR2 FVKESK. CDR3 amino acids: CASSQTGRSSYNEQYF. CDR3 nucleotide sequence: TGTGCCAGCAGCCAAACGGGCAGGAGCTCCTACAATGAGCAGTACTTC.

This rearrangement joins TRBV3-1 to TRBJ1-2; D unclear. The germline gives CDR1 LGHDT, CDR2 YNNKEL (reference sequence). Trimming stripped 0 bases from V and 4 bases from J, with 9 bases between. The CDR3 runs 14 residues. CDR3 DNA: TGTGCCAGCAGCCAAGATCCAGAGATCTATGGCTACACCTTC. Translated: CASSQDPEIYGYTF.

J is TRBJ2-1 and V is TRBV7-9, with D perhaps TRBD2 (6 bases). The V gene's germline CDR1 is SEHNR and CDR2 FQNEAQ (reference sequence). V shed 5 bases and J shed 0 bases, with 17 bases lying between them. The CDR3 totals 17 residues. The CDR3 loop is CASSPQFAGRSYNEQFF. The CDR3 DNA reads TGTGCCAGCAGCCCCCAGTTCGCGGGACGCTCCTACAATGAGCAGTTCTTC. Combining the CDR3 with reference TRBV7-9 and TRBJ2-1 gives the whole variable domain DTGVSQNPRHKITKRGQNVTFRCDPISEHNRLYWYRQTLGQGPEFLTYFQNEAQLEKSRLLSDRFSAERPKGSFSTLEIQRTEQGDSAMYLCASSPQFAGRSYNEQFFGPGTRLTVL.

V is TRBV29-1 and J is TRBJ2-7; 10 nucleotides align to TRBD1. This CDR3 region has 15 residues. Germline V CDR1 and CDR2: SQVTM, ANQGSEA. V trimming: 4 bases; J trimming: 2 bases; junction bases outside the gene matches: 8. DNA for the CDR3: TGCAGCGTTGTCCGGAGGGACAGGGGACCCTACGAGCAGTACTTC. As protein: CSVVRRDRGPYEQYF.

This clonotype was found many times. The chain has TRBV12-3 or TRBV12-4 and TRBJ2-7; weak D call: TRBD2 (5 bases). This CDR3 region has 13 residues. Trimming cost V 5 bases and J 3 bases, with 11 bases left between them. Here the CDR3 reads CASSVGEDYEQYF. The CDR3 DNA follows: TGTGCCAGCAGTGTCGGGGAAGACTACGAGCAGTACTTC.

The V and J genes are TRBV28 and TRBJ2-3; D not resolved. V lost 5 bases to trimming and J lost 0 bases, with 9 bases between them. Germline V gives CDR1 MDHEN, CDR2 SYDVKM. The CDR3 spans 14 residues. As DNA, the CDR3 is TGTGCCAGCAGTCCCCGGATTAGCACAGATACGCAGTATTTT. Translated, it gives CASSPRISTDTQYF.

Remarks on this clonotype: Germline is not matched at one junction end, which may reflect a read error. The V gene is TRBV15, the J gene TRBJ1-4; no reliable D call. From germline, CDR1 is LNHNV and CDR2 YYDKDF (reference sequence). The CDR3 has 15 residues. In nucleotides, the CDR3 is TGTGTCGCCAGCAGAGATAGAAGTACTAATGAAGAACTGTTTTTT. It specifies CVASRDRSTNEELFF.

This sequence joins TRBV4-3 and TRBJ2-7; 8 bases map to TRBD2. V was clipped by 5 bases and J by 4 bases; unmatched bases: 7. CDR3 size: 14 residues. Germline assignment: CDR1 LGHNA and CDR2 YSLEER. The CDR3 nucleotides are TGCGCCAGCAGCGCTTCCCAGCGGGGGTACGAGCAGTACTTC. It translates to CASSASQRGYEQYF.

This clonotype was recorded only once. The V and J genes are TRBV18 and TRBJ1-1; D is uncertain. Germline V gene data show CDR1 as KGHSH and CDR2 as LQKENI. V was clipped by 3 bases and J by 7 bases, with 15 bases between them. The CDR3 has 14 residues. CDR3 DNA sequence: TGTGCCAGCTCACCCGCTTTTAGTTGGAATGAAGCTTTCTTT. It encodes CASSPAFSWNEAFF.

In regard to this clonotype: A junction end diverges from the germline sequence, so it may reflect a read error. The rearrangement joins TRBV7-9 to TRBJ2-6, with D perhaps matching TRBD1 (7 bases). This CDR3 comprises 14 residues. Looked up from germline, CDR1 is SEHNR and CDR2 is FQNEAQ (reference sequence). The CDR3 sequence: CASSLAQGGNVLTF. In DNA, the CDR3 is TGTGCCAGCAGCTTAGCTCAGGGGGGCAACGTCCTGACTTTC.

The sample holds a few counts of this clonotype. The gene calls are TRBV7-2 and TRBJ2-1, with D hard to call. V dropped 2 bases and J dropped 10 bases, with 12 bases sitting between them. Germline V lookup: CDR1 SGHTA, CDR2 FQGNSA. This CDR3 comprises 13 residues. The CDR3 DNA sequence: TGTGCCAGCAGCTTAACGAGATTTAACGAGCAGTTCTTC. Its protein is CASSLTRFNEQFF. Using reference TRBV7-2 and TRBJ2-1 for the parts outside the CDR3, the full variable domain is GAGVSQSPSNKVTEKGKDVELRCDPISGHTALYWYRQSLGQGLEFLIYFQGNSAPDKSGLPSDRFSAERTGGSVSTLTIQRTQQEDSAVYLCASSLTRFNEQFFGPGTRLTVL.

The chain carries TRBV6-1 and TRBJ2-3, with 10 bases matching TRBD2. V lost 8 bases and J lost 2; bases outside the gene matches: 7. Per germline, CDR1 MNHNS and CDR2 SASEGT. CDR3 length: 15 amino acids. The CDR3 DNA is TGTGCCAGCTTTCAGCGGGGGGGGAACACAGATACGCAGTATTTT. As protein: CASFQRGGNTDTQYF.

This chain connects TRBV6-5 to TRBJ1-1; possibly TRBD1 for D (6 bases). The CDR3 spans 14 residues. V lost 7 bases and J lost 2, with 14 bases in between. Germline V gene data show CDR1 as MNHEY and CDR2 as SVGAGI. The CDR3 loop reads CASTQGFANTEAFF. In nucleotides, the CDR3 is TGTGCCAGCACCCAGGGGTTTGCTAACACTGAAGCTTTCTTT.

This clonotype was recorded a few times. CDR3 bases: TGTGCCAGCAGCCGGCGGGAGCGGAGCTCCTACAATGAGCAGTTCTTC. It translates to CASSRRERSSYNEQFF. The rearrangement links TRBV4-2 to TRBJ2-1, with TRBD2 matching over 7 bases. CDR3 length: 16 amino acids. Germline V gene lookup returns CDR1 LGHNA and CDR2 YNFKEQ. V was clipped by 4 bases and J by 0 bases; unmatched bases: 6.

V usage is TRBV2 and J usage is TRBJ2-4; possible D gene TRBD1, 5 bases. The J call may be incorrect, as the DNA end agrees better with TRBJ2-7. Germline V CDR1 and CDR2: SNHLY, FYNNEI. The CDR3 runs to 15 residues. CDR3 residues: CASSETPRVEYEQYF. CDR3 DNA: TGTGCCAGCAGTGAAACGCCCAGGGTTGAGTACGAGCAGTACTTC.

This clonotype was seen only a few times. V gene TRBV20-1 combines with J gene TRBJ2-4; D not certain. The J call may be faulty, since TRBJ2-7 better matches the DNA end. CDR1 and CDR2 from the germline V gene are DFQATT and SNEGSKA (reference sequence). There are 13 residues in the CDR3. CDR3 coding DNA: TGCAGTGCTAGAGGTGGCTCACTCCACGAGCAGTACTTC. Encoded protein: CSARGGSLHEQYF.

The chain joins TRBV21-1 to TRBJ2-7; TRBD1 was called by the table and not checked on the DNA. TRBV21-1 counts as a pseudogene. This CDR3 spans 16 amino acids. This CDR3 reads CASSAQFGQGKHEQYF. The DNA of the CDR3 is TGTGCCAGCAGCGCCCAGTTCGGACAGGGAAAGCACGAGCAGTACTTC.

The V and J genes are TRBV7-9 and TRBJ2-1; D is perhaps TRBD2 (5 bases). Germline V CDR1 and CDR2: SEHNR, FQNEAQ (reference sequence). Trimming left V 5 bases short and J 0 bases short, with 14 bases between. The CDR3 is made up of 16 amino acids. The CDR3 loop reads CASSQTRGSSYNEQFF. The DNA for the CDR3 is TGTGCCAGCAGCCAAACTCGGGGAAGCTCCTACAATGAGCAGTTCTTC.